This TCR beta chain is from a study of control samples from healthy donors and cancer patients. V shed 9 bases and J shed 3 bases, with 20 bases lying between them. Per the germline V gene, CDR1 is ENHRY and CDR2 is SYGVKD. CDR3 length equals 15 residues. The assay was immunoSEQ multiplex PCR, and TCRdb's table has in-frame clones only and misses some. Among fewer than 110,000 clones, roughly 91% were seen once, and the ten largest hold under 10%. The specimen sequenced was blood. The chain is built from TRBV10-3 and TRBJ1-2; no clear D. The TCR sequence derives from a man younger than 45 in good health. CDR3 protein: CAIQNRLTVHYGYTF. The CDR3 DNA reads TGTGCCATACAAAATCGGCTCACTGTACACTATGGCTACACCTTC.